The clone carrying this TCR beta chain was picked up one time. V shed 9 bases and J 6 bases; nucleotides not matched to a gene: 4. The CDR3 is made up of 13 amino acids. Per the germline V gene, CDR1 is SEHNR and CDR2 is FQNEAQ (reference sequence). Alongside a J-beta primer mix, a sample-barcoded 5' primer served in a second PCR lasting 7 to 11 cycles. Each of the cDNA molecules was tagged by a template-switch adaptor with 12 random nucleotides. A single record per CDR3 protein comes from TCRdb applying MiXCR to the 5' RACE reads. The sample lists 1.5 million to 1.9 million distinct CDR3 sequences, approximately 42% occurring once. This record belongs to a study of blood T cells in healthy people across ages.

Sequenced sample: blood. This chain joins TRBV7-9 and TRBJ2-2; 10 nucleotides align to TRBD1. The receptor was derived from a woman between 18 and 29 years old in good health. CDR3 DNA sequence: TGTGCCAGAGGGACAGGGGAAGCCGGGGAGCTGTTTTTT. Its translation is CARGTGEAGELFF.